One TCR beta chain is described in this entry. This study enrolled people aged roughly 18 to 89 from under 25 US geographic areas. Self-reported history from a screening survey and questionnaire set each donor's cohort. Original data processing: Nucleated cell number was recorded as an estimate derived from reference gene primer amplification. Here immunoSEQ multiplex PCR was the method, and the copy in TCRdb shows in-frame clones only, minus some. The V and J calls and clone size come from that table; D and trimming were worked out from the DNA. In the table there are about 200,000 clones, about 82% of which are singletons. The sample belongs to a study of blood T cell repertoires in COVID-19. About the study: The cDNA or gDNA used as material had been derived from T cells, B-cell-depleted T cells, or PBMCs.

Sequenced sample: PBMCs or T cells enriched from blood (not recorded which). The sequence was collected from a man aged 35 to 55 with acute COVID-19.

CDR3 sequence reads: CASSTDRGAYGYTF. Here the CDR3 DNA reads TGTGCCAGCTCCACGGACCGGGGAGCCTATGGCTACACCTTC. The V call is TRBV28, the J call TRBJ1-2; D gene uncertain. The length of the CDR3 is 14 residues. Trimming left V 8 bases short and J 4 bases short, with 17 bases between. Germline V CDR1 and CDR2: MDHEN, SYDVKM.